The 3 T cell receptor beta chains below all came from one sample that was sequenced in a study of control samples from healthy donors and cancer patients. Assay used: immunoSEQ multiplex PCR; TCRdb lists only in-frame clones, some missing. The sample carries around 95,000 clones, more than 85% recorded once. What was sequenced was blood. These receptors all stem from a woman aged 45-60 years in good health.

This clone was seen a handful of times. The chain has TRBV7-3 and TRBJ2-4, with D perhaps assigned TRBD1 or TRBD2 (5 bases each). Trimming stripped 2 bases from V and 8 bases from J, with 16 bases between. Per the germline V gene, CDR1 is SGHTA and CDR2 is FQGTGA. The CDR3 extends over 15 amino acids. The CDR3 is CASSLRSGGRDIQYF. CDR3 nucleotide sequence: TGTGCCAGCAGCTTACGGAGTGGGGGAAGAGACATTCAGTACTTC. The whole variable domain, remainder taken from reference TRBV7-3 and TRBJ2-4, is GAGVSQTPSNKVTEKGKYVELRCDPISGHTALYWYRQSLGQGPEFLIYFQGTGAADDSGLPNDRFFAVRPEGSVSTLKIQRTERGDSAVYLCASSLRSGGRDIQYFGAGTRLSVL.

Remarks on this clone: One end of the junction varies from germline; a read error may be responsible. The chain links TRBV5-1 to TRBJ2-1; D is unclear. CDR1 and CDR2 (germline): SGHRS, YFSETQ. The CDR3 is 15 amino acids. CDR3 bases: TGCGCCAGCACCTTGACGATCTACCGGGACAATGAGCAGTTCTTC. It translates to CASTLTIYRDNEQFF.

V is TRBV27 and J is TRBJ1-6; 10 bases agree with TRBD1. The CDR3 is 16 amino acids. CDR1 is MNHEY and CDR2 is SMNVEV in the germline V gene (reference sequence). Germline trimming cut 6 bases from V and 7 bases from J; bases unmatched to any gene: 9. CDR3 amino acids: CASRRQGATTNSPLHF. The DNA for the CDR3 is TGTGCCAGCAGACGACAGGGGGCCACCACCAATTCACCCCTCCACTTT.